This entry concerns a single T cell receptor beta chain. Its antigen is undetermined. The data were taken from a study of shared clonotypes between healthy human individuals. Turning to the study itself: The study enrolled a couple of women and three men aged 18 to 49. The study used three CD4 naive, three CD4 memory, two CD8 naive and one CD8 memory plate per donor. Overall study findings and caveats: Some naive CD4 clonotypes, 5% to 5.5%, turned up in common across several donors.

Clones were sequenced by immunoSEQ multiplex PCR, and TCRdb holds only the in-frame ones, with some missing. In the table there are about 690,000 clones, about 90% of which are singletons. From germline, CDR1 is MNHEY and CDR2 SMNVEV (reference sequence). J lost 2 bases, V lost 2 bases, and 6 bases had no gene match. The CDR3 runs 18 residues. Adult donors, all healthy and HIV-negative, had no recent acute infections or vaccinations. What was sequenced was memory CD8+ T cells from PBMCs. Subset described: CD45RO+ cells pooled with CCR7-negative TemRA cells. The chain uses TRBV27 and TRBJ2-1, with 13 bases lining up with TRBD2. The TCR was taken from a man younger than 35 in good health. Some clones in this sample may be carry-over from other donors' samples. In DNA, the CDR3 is TGTGCCAGCAGTTTAGACGGGACTAGCGGGACCCCCTACAATGAGCAGTTCTTC. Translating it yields CASSLDGTSGTPYNEQFF.